This passage covers 4 T cell receptor beta chains from one sample sequenced in a study of response to subunit inactivated influenza vaccine. Via MiXCR, TCRdb re-called the RT-PCR reads, giving one row per CDR3 protein. The top ten hold 11% of the sample, which has hundreds of thousands of distinct CDR3 sequences, approximately 17% seen once. Sequenced here: PBMCs from blood, sampled 4 to 6 days after vaccination. The receptors stem from a man aged 50 to 60 who received an inactivated influenza vaccine.

This clonotype appeared many times. V and J are TRBV14 and TRBJ2-7; TRBD1 or TRBD2 may be the D gene (5 bases each). Germline CDR1 SGHDN, CDR2 FVKESK. The V and J ends lost 4 bases and 0 bases respectively, with 10 bases between them. The CDR3 sequence is 14 residues long. The CDR3 sequence is CASSRRTSSYEQYF. CDR3 bases: TGTGCCAGCAGCCGGAGGACATCCTCCTACGAGCAGTACTTC.

The chain uses TRBV9 and TRBJ2-1, with TRBD2 matching over 9 bases. This CDR3 spans 15 amino acids. Looked up from germline, CDR1 is SGDLS and CDR2 is YYNGEE. Losses at the gene ends were 0 bases for V and 9 bases for J; bases not matched to a gene: 7. The CDR3, as DNA: TGTGCCAGCAGCGTAGGGGGACTAGCCCACGGTGAGCAGTTCTTC. This codes for CASSVGGLAHGEQFF.

This chain links TRBV10-3 with TRBJ2-2; TRBD1 is a possible D gene (6 bases). Germline V gene sequence: CDR1 ENHRY, CDR2 SYGVKD. This CDR3 is built from 14 residues. The ends were cut back, 10 bases at V and 4 bases at J, with 16 bases in the middle. The chain's CDR3 is CATGVGASTGELFF. In nucleotides, the CDR3 is TGTGCCACAGGAGTGGGGGCGAGCACCGGGGAGCTGTTTTTT.

The J gene is TRBJ2-1, the V gene TRBV27; D is possibly TRBD1 (6 bases). Trimming cost V 6 bases and J 4 bases, with 13 bases left between them. Looked up from germline, CDR1 is MNHEY and CDR2 is SMNVEV (reference sequence). This CDR3 is built from 14 residues. CDR3 in amino acids: CASSSGQTYNEQFF. The CDR3 DNA reads TGTGCCAGCAGCAGCGGACAGACATACAATGAGCAGTTCTTC.